This T cell receptor beta chain was captured in a study of T cell responses to AZD1222 COVID-19 vaccine (dated by TCRdb to the early 2020s). Describing the broader study: TCR sequencing was performed for more than 230 trial participants, of whom some 200 were given two doses of AZD1222 and around 25 were given two doses of MenACWY control vaccine. Enrollment into the trials was organized by age into subgroups of 18-55, 56-69 and 70-plus years, and those subgroups contained approximately 160, 26 and 62 TCR-sequenced participants, respectively. General findings and caveats noted by the study authors: In the small 56-69-year group, the increase in depth fell short of significance, most likely because of low power. Conclusions about previously exposed vaccinees are limited because only five to seven AZD1222 recipients were SARS-CoV-2 seropositive at baseline. Because no day 14 peak-response samples were available, the repertoires could be characterized only after the peak T cell response. CD4 TCRs associated with the vaccine covered the entire spike protein, and the dominant responses were in regions 160-218 and 743-854. Reportedly, almost half of the unique spike-specific TCRs recognized epitopes lying outside the regions that are mutated in the B.1.351 and B.1.1.7 variants. A significant rise in spike-specific TCR breadth and depth was observed after two AZD1222 doses relative to day 0 and relative to MenACWY recipients. Participants were mostly white British, with more females than males. The authors suggested clonal diversity may have been underestimated.

The CDR3 regions of human TCRbeta chains were subjected to immunosequencing. As for the original processing: Repertoire TCRs were matched against a reference library of SARS-CoV-2-specific TCRs generated with the MIRA antigen-specificity platform. Breadth was defined as the fraction of unique TCRs that were SARS-CoV-2-associated, and depth was defined as the fraction of total T cells that were SARS-CoV-2-associated. Each spike-specific TCR was assigned to its reactive spike region and to a CD4 or CD8 class using the MIRA data. Log10-transformed breadth and depth values were compared by one-way ANOVA with Sidak's multiple comparisons tests. TCRdb stores this immuneACCESS table with in-frame sequences only. Part of the clones is absent; in the studies checked, under half of the shortfall reflects unresolved V genes, and no reason is known for the rest. The V and J calls and clone size were taken over from that table, and D and trimming were inferred from the DNA. The sample table holds roughly 160,000 clones, of which just over 90% were seen once. 4% to 5.5% of the sample lies in the top ten.

The time point label, read with the paper, signifies: baseline before first vaccination. The treatment or condition label of this sample denotes: meningococcal conjugate vaccine given as trial control. Vaccinee samples were obtained from the UK trials COV001 and COV002, which included a single-blind randomized controlled phase 2/3 trial of AZD1222 (ChAdOx1 nCoV-19) in healthy adults. For TCRbeta chain sequencing, PBMC samples from trial participants were taken at day 0 and at day 28 after the second dose. Concerning this clone itself: It has no known antigen specificity. No much larger clone is present one base from it, and per-base qualities are unavailable.

The germline V and J ends show losses of 6 bases and 11 bases respectively, and no gene match explains 12 bases of the junction. The CDR3 contains 13 residues, cysteine and phenylalanine counted. Only the CDR3 DNA stays, 39 bases, in frame from base 1. The germline V gene gives CDR1 as MNHEY and CDR2 as SVGAGI. The sequenced sample was peripheral blood, obtained on day 0 of MenACWY control vaccination. Recombination linked TRBV6-5 to TRBJ1-1; TRBD1 aligns with 7 central bases. This TCR was recovered from an adult in good health. The DNA sequence follows: TGTGCCAGCAGCGATACGAACAGGGGAAAGGCTTTCTTT. It translates to CASSDTNRGKAFF.